Sequencing of this T cell receptor beta chain was carried out in a study of OX40 agonist ivuxolimab in advanced cancers. General study points: At 0.1 to 3.0 mg/kg, CD4+ and CD8+ blood T cells expanded clonally by week 6. Certain nonresponders additionally had low normalized T-cell clonal expansion.

Turning to this clone: Its target is unknown.

TCRdb keeps only in-frame clones here, not all; method: immunoSEQ multiplex PCR. The sample contains 40,000 or so clones, 88% of which appear only once. Trimming left V 1 base short and J 5 bases short, with 6 bases between. The CDR3 is made up of 12 amino acids. CDR1 is SGHNT, CDR2 YYREEE, per germline (reference sequence). The sequence was obtained from an adult with an advanced solid tumor such as melanoma, head and neck, liver or kidney cancer. This material consisted of CD4+ or CD8+ T cells sorted from blood, taken in a trial of the OX40 agonist ivuxolimab. The chain combines TRBV5-4 with TRBJ1-1, with D possibly being TRBD1 (5 bases). CDR3 loop: CASSLRGTEAFF. In DNA, the CDR3 is TGTGCCAGCAGCTTGAGGGGAACTGAAGCTTTCTTT. Full variable domain (missing parts from reference TRBV5-4 and TRBJ1-1): ETGVTQSPTHLIKTRGQQVTLRCSSQSGHNTVSWYQQALGQGPQFIFQYYREEENGRGNFPPRFSGLQFPNYSSELNVNALELDDSALYLCASSLRGTEAFFGQGTRLTVV.